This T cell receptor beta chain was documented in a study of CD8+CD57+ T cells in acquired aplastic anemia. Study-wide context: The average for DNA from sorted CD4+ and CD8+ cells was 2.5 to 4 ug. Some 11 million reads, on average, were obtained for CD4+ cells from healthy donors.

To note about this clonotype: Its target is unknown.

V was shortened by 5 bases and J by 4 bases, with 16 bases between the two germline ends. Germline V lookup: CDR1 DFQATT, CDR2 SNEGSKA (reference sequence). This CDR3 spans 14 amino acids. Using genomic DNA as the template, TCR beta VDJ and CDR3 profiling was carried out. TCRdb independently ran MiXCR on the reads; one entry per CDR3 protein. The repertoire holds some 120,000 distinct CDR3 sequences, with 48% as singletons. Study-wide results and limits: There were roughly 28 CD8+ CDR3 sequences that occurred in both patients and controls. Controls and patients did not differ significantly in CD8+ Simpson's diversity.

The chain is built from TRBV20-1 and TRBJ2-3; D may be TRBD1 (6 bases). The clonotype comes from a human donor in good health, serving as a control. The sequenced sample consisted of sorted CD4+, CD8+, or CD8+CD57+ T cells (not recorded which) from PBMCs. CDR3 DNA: TGCAGTGCTGGTTGGCAGGGGAGTCCAGATACGCAGTATTTT. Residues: CSAGWQGSPDTQYF.